This TCR beta chain was identified during a study of blood T cell repertoires in COVID-19. As for the study in general: Samples came from the United States, Italy and Spain, spanning acute and convalescent COVID-19. From T cells, B-cell-depleted T cells, or PBMCs came the material, which was cDNA or gDNA.

The CDR3 is 18 amino acids. Living in 24 US areas, the participants were between about 18 and 100 years of age. Recovery meant two consecutive negative NP/OP PCR tests, professional clearance, or resolved symptoms. Sequencing used immunoSEQ multiplex PCR; TCRdb keeps in-frame clones, though not all of them. The data show approximately 270,000 clones, 80% to 90% seen once. The chain couples TRBV21-1 to TRBJ1-1; no DNA check was done on the table's D call, TRBD1. TRBV21-1 is marked as a pseudogene. The receptor's source is a woman between 45 and 60 years old who had recovered from COVID-19. The source material was PBMCs or T cells enriched from blood (not recorded which). The CDR3 coding sequence is TGTGCCAGCAGCAAAGCGGCCTACAGGGGGCACCCGGTCACTGAAGCTTTCTTT. Protein: CASSKAAYRGHPVTEAFF.